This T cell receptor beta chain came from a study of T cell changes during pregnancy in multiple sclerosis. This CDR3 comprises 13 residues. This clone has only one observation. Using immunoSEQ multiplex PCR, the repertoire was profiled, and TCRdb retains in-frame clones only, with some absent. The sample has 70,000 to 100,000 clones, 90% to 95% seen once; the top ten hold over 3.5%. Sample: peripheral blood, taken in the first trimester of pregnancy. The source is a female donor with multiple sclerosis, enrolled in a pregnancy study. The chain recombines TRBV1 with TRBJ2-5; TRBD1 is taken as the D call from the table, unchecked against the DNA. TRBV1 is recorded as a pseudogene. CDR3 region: CTSADSGAETQYF. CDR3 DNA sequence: TGCACCAGCGCTGATTCAGGGGCCGAGACCCAGTACTTC.